The 17 T cell receptor beta chains given below trace back to one sample, sequenced in a study of cytomegalovirus exposure and HLA in healthy donors. PCR was performed using 60 Vbeta and 13 Jbeta primers. Profiled with immunoSEQ multiplex PCR; TCRdb holds only in-frame clones, not every one. The sample yields about 170,000 clones, 82% seen once. The specimen sequenced was PBMCs. The receptors shown here come from a girl between 5 and 17 years old in good health and CMV-seropositive.

This clone was found once. The V gene is TRBV6-6, the J gene TRBJ2-5; D may be TRBD1 (6 bases). V was cut by 9 bases and J by 0 bases, with 8 bases left in between. CDR3 length: 12 residues. Germline loops: CDR1 MNHNY, CDR2 SVGAGI (reference sequence). CDR3 nucleotide sequence: TGTGCCAGTAGACAGGACCAAGAGACCCAGTACTTC. This gives the protein CASRQDQETQYF.

This chain connects TRBV19 to TRBJ1-2; 7 bases line up with TRBD1. The ends lost 1 base at V and 6 bases at J; junction bases unmatched: 8. Germline CDR1 is LNHDA and CDR2 is SQIVND (reference sequence). This CDR3 contains 15 residues. CDR3 region: CASSIVRQGPDGYTF. The CDR3 region has the DNA TGTGCCAGTAGTATAGTTCGACAGGGTCCTGATGGCTACACCTTC.

The chain uses TRBV5-1 and TRBJ2-2; 11 bases line up with TRBD2. Germline CDR1 and CDR2: SGHRS and YFSETQ. CDR3 length equals 19 residues. Trimming cost V 4 bases and J 5 bases; bases outside gene matches: 16. The CDR3 here is CASSLPPNSGGDETGELFF. For the CDR3, the DNA is TGCGCCAGCAGCCTCCCACCAAATAGCGGGGGGGACGAGACCGGGGAGCTGTTTTTT.

This chain links TRBV6-5 with TRBJ1-1; unclear D gene. Trimming removed 5 bases from V and 2 bases from J, with 6 bases in between. The CDR3 runs 12 residues. The germline V gene has CDR1 MNHEY and CDR2 SVGAGI. CDR3 in amino acids: CASSPPNTEAFF. The CDR3 bases are TGTGCCAGCAGTCCCCCTAACACTGAAGCTTTCTTT.

CDR3 loop: CASSVRDRVDFSREKLFF. The CDR3, as DNA: TGTGCCAGCAGCGTCCGGGACAGGGTGGATTTTAGTCGTGAAAAACTGTTTTTT. This chain uses TRBV7-9 with TRBJ1-4; 9 bases fit TRBD1. Germline loops: CDR1 SEHNR, CDR2 FQNEAQ (reference sequence). This CDR3 is built from 18 residues. With V trimmed by 5 bases and J by 7 bases, 17 bases remained unmatched.

The chain joins TRBV29-1 to TRBJ2-3; D perhaps matches TRBD1 (5 bases). The CDR3 is 12 residues long. CDR1 is SQVTM and CDR2 is ANQGSEA in the germline V gene. Trimming pared 7 bases from V and 3 bases from J, leaving 11 bases between. This chain's CDR3 is CSGTPETDTQYF. The CDR3 nucleotides read TGCAGCGGGACACCTGAGACAGATACGCAGTATTTT.

The genes are TRBV28 and TRBJ2-5, with a possible D match to TRBD1 (6 bases). The length of the CDR3 is 15 residues. Germline CDR1 reads MDHEN; CDR2 reads SYDVKM. Trimming removed 6 bases from V and 0 bases from J, with 14 bases in between. The CDR3 is CASSSSGQNQETQYF. The CDR3 DNA reads as TGTGCCAGCAGCTCGTCTGGACAGAACCAAGAGACCCAGTACTTC.

The rearrangement uses TRBV7-2 and TRBJ1-2; tentative D call: TRBD1 (5 bases). CDR1 SGHTA and CDR2 FQGNSA come from the germline V gene. The V gene lost 0 bases and the J gene lost 5 bases, with 10 bases spanning the gap. CDR3 length: 14 residues. In nucleotides, the CDR3 is TGTGCCAGCAGCTTAGCCCGACAGTCTTATGGCTACACCTTC. The encoded protein is CASSLARQSYGYTF. The variable domain in full, with the rest retrieved from reference TRBV7-2 and TRBJ1-2, is GAGVSQSPSNKVTEKGKDVELRCDPISGHTALYWYRQSLGQGLEFLIYFQGNSAPDKSGLPSDRFSAERTGGSVSTLTIQRTQQEDSAVYLCASSLARQSYGYTFGSGTRLTVV.

The V call is TRBV10-3, the J call TRBJ1-1; no clear D gene. The V end lost 1 base, the J end lost 1 base, and 7 bases lay between the germline ends. The CDR3 has 14 amino acids. Germline V gene sequence: CDR1 ENHRY, CDR2 SYGVKD. The CDR3 region has the DNA TGTGCCATCAGTGAGTTTTCCCAGAACACTGAAGCTTTCTTT. This codes for CAISEFSQNTEAFF.

The rearrangement links TRBV6-5 to TRBJ1-2, with no clear D. V dropped 2 bases and J dropped 4 bases, with 14 bases sitting between them. In germline, CDR1 is MNHEY, CDR2 SVGAGI. The CDR3 has 15 residues. The CDR3 here is CASSYDPYSFYGYTF. The DNA for the CDR3 is TGTGCCAGCAGTTACGATCCTTACAGCTTCTATGGCTACACCTTC.

This chain links TRBV4-1 with TRBJ2-1; 10 bases fit TRBD2. Germline V gene lookup returns CDR1 MGHRA and CDR2 YSYEKL. The CDR3 covers 17 residues. V was pared by 0 bases and J by 7 bases, with 9 bases of the junction left unmatched. The CDR3 DNA reads as TGCGCCAGCAGCCAAGATCTGGTGGTAGCGGGAGGAAATGAGCAGTTCTTC. Encoded protein: CASSQDLVVAGGNEQFF.

V gene TRBV30 combines with J gene TRBJ1-3, with a possible D match to TRBD1 (6 bases). The V gene's germline CDR1 is GTSNPN and CDR2 SVGIG (reference sequence). V gave up 5 bases and J gave up 1 base, with 9 bases separating them. The CDR3 is 13 amino acids. The CDR3 nucleotides are TGTGCCTGGGCAGGGGCTTCTGGAAACACCATATATTTT. It specifies CAWAGASGNTIYF. Supplemented by reference TRBV30 and TRBJ1-3, the full variable domain reads SQTIHQWPATLVQPVGSPLSLECTVEGTSNPNLYWYRQAAGRGLQLLFYSVGIGQISSEVPQNLSASRPQDRQFILSSKKLLLSDSGFYLCAWAGASGNTIYFGEGSWLTVV.

This sequence joins TRBV29-1 and TRBJ2-5; 14 bases align to TRBD2. Germline V gene lookup returns CDR1 SQVTM and CDR2 ANQGSEA. J gave up 4 bases and V 6 bases, and 10 bases lay outside the gene matches. CDR3 size: 16 residues. The DNA of the CDR3 is TGCAGCGTCCTGGGACTAGCGGGAGAGGGAGGAGAGACCCAGTACTTC. Amino acid sequence: CSVLGLAGEGGETQYF.

This chain links TRBV4-1 with TRBJ2-7; the D gene is possibly TRBD2 (5 bases). The CDR3 length is 12 residues. V lost 5 bases and J 5 bases, leaving 10 bases between the germline ends. Per germline, CDR1 MGHRA and CDR2 YSYEKL. As DNA, the CDR3 is TGCGCCAGCAGCTCAGCCGGGGACGAGCAGTACTTC. It yields the protein CASSSAGDEQYF.

This clone came up a few times. J is TRBJ1-5 and V is TRBV27; the D gene is possibly TRBD1 (6 bases). The CDR3 runs 13 residues. The germline V gene has CDR1 MNHEY and CDR2 SMNVEV (reference sequence). Trimming pared 5 bases from V and 4 bases from J, leaving 9 bases between. The CDR3 DNA reads TGTGCCAGCAGTCAGGGGATAAATCAGCCCCAGCATTTT. It codes for CASSQGINQPQHF.

The chain employs TRBV2 and TRBJ1-1; 9 bases align to TRBD1. V lost 6 bases and J lost 4; bases outside the gene matches: 6. Germline lookup yields CDR1 SNHLY and CDR2 FYNNEI. The CDR3 has 14 residues. CDR3 sequence: CASRDRGGATEAFF. CDR3 nucleotides: TGTGCCAGCAGGGACAGGGGTGGTGCCACTGAAGCTTTCTTT.

The J gene is TRBJ2-7, the V gene TRBV18; the match to TRBD2 covers 7 bases. Germline trimming cut 6 bases from V and 3 bases from J; bases unmatched to any gene: 8. The CDR3 totals 14 residues. Germline V CDR1 and CDR2: KGHSH, LQKENI. In nucleotides, the CDR3 is TGTGCCAGCTCCGTGGGACTATCCCACTACGAGCAGTACTTC. It specifies CASSVGLSHYEQYF. The variable domain in full, with the rest retrieved from reference TRBV18 and TRBJ2-7, is NAGVMQNPRHLVRRRGQEARLRCSPMKGHSHVYWYRQLPEEGLKFMVYLQKENIIDESGMPKERFSAEFPKEGPSILRIQQVVRGDSAAYFCASSVGLSHYEQYFGPGTRLTVT.